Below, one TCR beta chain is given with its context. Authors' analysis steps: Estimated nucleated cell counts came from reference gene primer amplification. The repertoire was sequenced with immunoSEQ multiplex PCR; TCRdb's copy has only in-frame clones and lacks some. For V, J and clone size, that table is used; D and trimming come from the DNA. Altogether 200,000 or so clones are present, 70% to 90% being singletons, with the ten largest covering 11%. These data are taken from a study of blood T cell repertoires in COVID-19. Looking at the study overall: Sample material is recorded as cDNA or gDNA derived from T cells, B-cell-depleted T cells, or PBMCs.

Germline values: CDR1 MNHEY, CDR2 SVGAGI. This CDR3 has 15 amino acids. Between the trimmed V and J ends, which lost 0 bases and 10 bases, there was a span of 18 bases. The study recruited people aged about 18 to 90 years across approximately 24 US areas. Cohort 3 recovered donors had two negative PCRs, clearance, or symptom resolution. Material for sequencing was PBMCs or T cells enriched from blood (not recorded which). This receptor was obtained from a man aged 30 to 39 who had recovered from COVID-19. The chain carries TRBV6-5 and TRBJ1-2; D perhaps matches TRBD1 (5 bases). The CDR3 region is CASSYSKLGTGDYTF. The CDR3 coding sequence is TGTGCCAGCAGTTACTCGAAGCTTGGTACAGGAGACTACACCTTC.